Listed here are 14 T cell receptor beta chains from one sample, sequenced in a study of beta chain features in type 1 diabetes. The investigators reverse transcribed all of the isolated RNA, so they sequenced expressed TCRB transcripts. Assay used: immunoSEQ multiplex PCR; TCRdb lists only in-frame clones, some missing. The sample contains around 430,000 clones, 30% of which appear only once. Sequencing was performed on naive CD4+ T cells from blood. The receptors were gathered from a man between 18 and 29 years old in good health.

The CDR3, as DNA: TGTGCCAGCAGTACAGGGTACGAGCAGTACTTC. Protein product: CASSTGYEQYF. The genes are TRBV6-5 and TRBJ2-7; a possible D gene is TRBD1 (6 bases). The CDR3 is 11 amino acids. V was pared by 5 bases and J by 4 bases, with 6 bases between. Germline-derived CDR1 and CDR2 are MNHEY and SVGAGI.

The gene calls are TRBV6-1 and TRBJ2-7; TRBD1 is a possible D gene (6 bases). V lost 10 bases and J lost 2, with 21 bases in between. Germline loops: CDR1 MNHNS, CDR2 SASEGT. This CDR3 comprises 15 residues. CDR3 sequence reads: CATGESPSPTYEQYF. CDR3 bases: TGTGCCACAGGGGAAAGCCCTAGCCCCACCTACGAGCAGTACTTC.

This chain links TRBV2 with TRBJ1-1; D remains unclear. The CDR3 is made up of 12 amino acids. CDR1 and CDR2 from the germline V gene are SNHLY and FYNNEI. V shed 1 base and J shed 8 bases, with 8 bases lying between them. This CDR3 is CASSEVPREAFF. CDR3 coding DNA: TGTGCCAGCAGTGAAGTCCCCAGAGAAGCTTTCTTT.

This clone appeared a few times. This sequence joins TRBV30 and TRBJ2-3, with 12 bases matching TRBD1. The CDR3 has 17 residues. Germline trimming cut 4 bases from V and 1 base from J; bases unmatched to any gene: 9. Per the germline V gene, CDR1 is GTSNPN and CDR2 is SVGIG (reference sequence). CDR3 coding DNA: TGTGCCTGGAAGGGACAGGGGGCGCGGGTGCGCACAGATACGCAGTATTTT. Translating it yields CAWKGQGARVRTDTQYF.

V gene TRBV30 combines with J gene TRBJ2-3; D possibly corresponds to TRBD1 (5 bases). Germline V CDR1 and CDR2: GTSNPN, SVGIG (reference sequence). CDR3 length: 13 residues. Trimming removed 3 bases at V and 1 base at J, with 8 bases between. This CDR3 reads CAWRWGRTDTQYF. The CDR3 nucleotides read TGTGCCTGGAGGTGGGGCCGCACAGATACGCAGTATTTT.

V and J are TRBV7-2 and TRBJ2-1, with 7 bases identical to TRBD2. The V gene's germline CDR1 is SGHTA and CDR2 FQGNSA. CDR3 length: 17 residues. V lost 6 bases to trimming and J lost 8 bases; unmatched junction nucleotides: 19. Here the CDR3 DNA reads TGTGCCAGCAGTCCAGGTAATAGCGGGTCTTTTTACGATGAGCAGTTCTTC. This translates into CASSPGNSGSFYDEQFF.

J is TRBJ2-7 and V is TRBV9; D possibly corresponds to TRBD2 (6 bases). Germline assignment: CDR1 SGDLS and CDR2 YYNGEE. The CDR3 extends over 14 amino acids. The V end was cut by 0 bases, the J end by 6 bases, with 13 bases between. The CDR3 DNA follows: TGTGCCAGCAGCGTAGCCCCGGGAGTAGGCGAGCAGTACTTC. Translation: CASSVAPGVGEQYF.

This clone was detected only a few times. This rearrangement joins TRBV4-2 to TRBJ2-3, with a weak D call TRBD2 (6 bases). CDR1 LGHNA and CDR2 YNFKEQ come from the germline V gene. The CDR3 runs to 15 residues. V dropped 1 base and J dropped 1 base, with 9 bases sitting between them. CDR3 sequence (DNA): TGTGCCAGCAGCCAAGCGAGGGAGGGCACAGATACGCAGTATTTT. This codes for CASSQAREGTDTQYF.

Notes on this clone: A much larger clone sits a single nucleotide away, making a read error possible. The CDR3 loop reads CASSPPSADTQYF. The CDR3 DNA sequence: TGTGCCAGCTCACCACCTAGCGCAGATACGCAGTATTTT. The chain couples TRBV18 to TRBJ2-3; tentatively, D is TRBD2 (5 bases). Per the germline V gene, CDR1 is KGHSH and CDR2 is LQKENI. This CDR3 comprises 13 residues. The V gene lost 0 bases and the J gene lost 4 bases, with 5 bases spanning the gap.

This sequence joins TRBV4-1 and TRBJ2-1, with 11 bases that match TRBD2. J was trimmed by 2 bases and V by 2 bases; bases with no gene match: 2. The CDR3 length is 16 residues. Germline V gene data show CDR1 as MGHRA and CDR2 as YSYEKL. The CDR3 nucleotides are TGCGCCAGCAGCCAAACGACTAGCGGGACCTACAATGAGCAGTTCTTC. This gives the protein CASSQTTSGTYNEQFF.

The V and J genes are TRBV30 and TRBJ2-7; tentatively, D is TRBD1 (6 bases). Germline CDR1 and CDR2: GTSNPN and SVGIG (reference sequence). Deletions cut 8 bases from V and 4 bases from J, with 18 bases between. The CDR3 runs to 13 residues. The CDR3 loop reads CAGGFKGGYEQYF. CDR3 nucleotides: TGTGCCGGGGGCTTCAAAGGGGGATACGAGCAGTACTTC.

Notes on this clone: This specimen includes other DNA sequences encoding the same CDR3. The V and J genes are TRBV7-2 and TRBJ2-7; D remains ambiguous. Deletions cut 3 bases from V and 2 bases from J, with 2 bases between. The CDR3 is made up of 11 amino acids. CDR1 SGHTA and CDR2 FQGNSA come from the germline V gene. The CDR3 nucleotides are TGTGCCAGCAGCTTGACCTACGAGCAGTACTTC. Translated, it gives CASSLTYEQYF.

This clone was seen a few times. The chain carries TRBV29-1 and TRBJ2-7; possibly TRBD1 for D (5 bases). This CDR3 has 11 residues. Trimming left V 6 bases short and J 4 bases short, with 10 bases between. The germline CDR1 and CDR2 sequences are SQVTM and ANQGSEA. Here the CDR3 reads CSVLTEYEQYF. DNA of the CDR3: TGCAGCGTCCTGACAGAGTACGAGCAGTACTTC.

V is TRBV29-1 and J is TRBJ1-5; possible D gene TRBD1, 6 bases. Trimming shortened V by 5 bases and J by 2 bases, and 19 bases separated the two germline ends. This CDR3 is 16 amino acids long. CDR1 and CDR2 from the germline V gene are SQVTM and ANQGSEA. CDR3: CSVLGGAPRGNQPQHF. The CDR3, as DNA: TGCAGCGTTCTTGGGGGGGCACCTAGAGGCAATCAGCCCCAGCATTTT.